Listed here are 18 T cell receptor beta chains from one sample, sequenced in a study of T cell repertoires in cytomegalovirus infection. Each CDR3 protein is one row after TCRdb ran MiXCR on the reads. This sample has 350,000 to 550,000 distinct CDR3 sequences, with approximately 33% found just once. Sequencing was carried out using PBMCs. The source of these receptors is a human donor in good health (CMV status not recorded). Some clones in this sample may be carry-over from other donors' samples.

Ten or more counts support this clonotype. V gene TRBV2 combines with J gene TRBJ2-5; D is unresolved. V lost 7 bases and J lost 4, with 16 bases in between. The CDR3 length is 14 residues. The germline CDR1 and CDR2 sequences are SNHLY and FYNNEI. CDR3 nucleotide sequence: TGTGCCAGCAACAAAGCCCAGCTGGGAGAGACCCAGTACTTC. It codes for CASNKAQLGETQYF.

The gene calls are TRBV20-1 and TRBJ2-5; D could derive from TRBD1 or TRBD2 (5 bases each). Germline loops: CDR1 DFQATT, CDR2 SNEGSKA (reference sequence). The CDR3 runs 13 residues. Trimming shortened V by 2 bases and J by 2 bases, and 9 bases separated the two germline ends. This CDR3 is CSARRGAQETQYF. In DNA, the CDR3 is TGCAGTGCTAGAAGAGGGGCGCAAGAGACCCAGTACTTC.

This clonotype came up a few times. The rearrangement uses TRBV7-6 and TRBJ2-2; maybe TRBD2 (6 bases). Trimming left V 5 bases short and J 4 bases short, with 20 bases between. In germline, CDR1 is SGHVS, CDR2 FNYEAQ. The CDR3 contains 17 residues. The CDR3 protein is CASSPLGGNAATGELFF. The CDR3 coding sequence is TGTGCCAGCAGCCCCCTTGGAGGGAACGCGGCCACCGGGGAGCTGTTTTTT.

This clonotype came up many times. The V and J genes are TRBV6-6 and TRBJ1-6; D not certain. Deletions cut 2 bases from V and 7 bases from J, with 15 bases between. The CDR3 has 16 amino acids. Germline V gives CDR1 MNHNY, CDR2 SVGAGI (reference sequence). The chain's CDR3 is CASSYGAGYSNSPLHF. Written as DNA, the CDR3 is TGTGCCAGCAGTTACGGCGCGGGGTACTCAAATTCACCCCTCCACTTT.

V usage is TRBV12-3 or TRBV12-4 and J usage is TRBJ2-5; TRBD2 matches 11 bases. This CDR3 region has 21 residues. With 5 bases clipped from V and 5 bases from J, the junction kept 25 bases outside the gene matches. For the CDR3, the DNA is TGTGCCAGCAGTCCGGGCAAGGGTGGGAGACGACTAGCGGGAACCCCGGAGACCCAGTACTTC. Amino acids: CASSPGKGGRRLAGTPETQYF.

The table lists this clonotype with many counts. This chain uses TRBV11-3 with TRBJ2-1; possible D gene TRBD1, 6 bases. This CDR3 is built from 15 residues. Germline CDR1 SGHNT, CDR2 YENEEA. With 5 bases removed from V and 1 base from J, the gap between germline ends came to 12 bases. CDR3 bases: TGTGCCAGCAGCCCGGACAGTTTGTCCTACAATGAGCAGTTCTTC. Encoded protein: CASSPDSLSYNEQFF.

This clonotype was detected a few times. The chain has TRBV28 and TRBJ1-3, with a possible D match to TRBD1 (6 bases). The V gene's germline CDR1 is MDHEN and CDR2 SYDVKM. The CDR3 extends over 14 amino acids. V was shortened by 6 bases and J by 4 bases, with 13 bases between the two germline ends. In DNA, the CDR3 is TGTGCCAGCAGCCCCCATGGGGGCGGAAACACCATATATTTT. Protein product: CASSPHGGGNTIYF.

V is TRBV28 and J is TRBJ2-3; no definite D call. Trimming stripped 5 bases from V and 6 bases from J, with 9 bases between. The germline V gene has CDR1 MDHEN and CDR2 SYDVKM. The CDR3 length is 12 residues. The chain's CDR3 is CASSPSLDTQYF. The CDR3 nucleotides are TGTGCCAGCAGTCCATCCCTTGATACGCAGTATTTT. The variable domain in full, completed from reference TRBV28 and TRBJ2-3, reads DVKVTQSSRYLVKRTGEKVFLECVQDMDHENMFWYRQDPGLGLRLIYFSYDVKMKEKGDIPEGYSVSREKKERFSLILESASTNQTSMYLCASSPSLDTQYFGPGTRLTVL.

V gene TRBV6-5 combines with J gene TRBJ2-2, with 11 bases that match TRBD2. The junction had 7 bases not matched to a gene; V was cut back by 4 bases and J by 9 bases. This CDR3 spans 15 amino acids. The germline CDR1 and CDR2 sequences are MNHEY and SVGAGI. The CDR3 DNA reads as TGTGCCAGCAGTTTCTATAGCGGGGGGGCTCGGGAGCTGTTTTTT. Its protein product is CASSFYSGGARELFF.

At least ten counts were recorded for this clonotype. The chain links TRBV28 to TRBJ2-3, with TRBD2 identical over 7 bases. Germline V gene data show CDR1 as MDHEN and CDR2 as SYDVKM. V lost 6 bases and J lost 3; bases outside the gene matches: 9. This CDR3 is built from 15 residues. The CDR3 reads CASRRGGATTDTQYF. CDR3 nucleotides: TGTGCCAGCAGGCGGGGAGGGGCTACGACAGATACGCAGTATTTT.

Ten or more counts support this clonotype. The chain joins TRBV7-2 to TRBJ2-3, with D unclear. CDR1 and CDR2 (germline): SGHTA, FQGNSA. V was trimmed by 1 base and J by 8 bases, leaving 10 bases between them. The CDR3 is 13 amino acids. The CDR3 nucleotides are TGTGCCAGCAGCTTAGAATGGAAAACTACGCAGTATTTT. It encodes CASSLEWKTTQYF.

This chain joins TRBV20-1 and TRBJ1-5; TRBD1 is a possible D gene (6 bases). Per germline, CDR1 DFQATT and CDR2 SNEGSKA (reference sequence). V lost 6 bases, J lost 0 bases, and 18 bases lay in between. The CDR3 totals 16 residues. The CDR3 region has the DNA TGCAGTGCCGGTGGAGGGGGGGCTTATAGCAATCAGCCCCAGCATTTT. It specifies CSAGGGGAYSNQPQHF.

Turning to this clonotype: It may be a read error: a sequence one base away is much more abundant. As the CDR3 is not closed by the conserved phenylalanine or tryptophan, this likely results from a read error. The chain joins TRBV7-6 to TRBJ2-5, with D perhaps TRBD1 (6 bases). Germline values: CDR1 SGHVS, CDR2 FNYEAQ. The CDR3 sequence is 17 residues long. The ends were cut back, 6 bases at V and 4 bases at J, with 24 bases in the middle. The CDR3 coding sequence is TGTGCCAGCAGTCTATACCATTCCGCAGGGGTCGGAGAGACCCAGTACTTA. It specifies CASSLYHSAGVGETQYL.

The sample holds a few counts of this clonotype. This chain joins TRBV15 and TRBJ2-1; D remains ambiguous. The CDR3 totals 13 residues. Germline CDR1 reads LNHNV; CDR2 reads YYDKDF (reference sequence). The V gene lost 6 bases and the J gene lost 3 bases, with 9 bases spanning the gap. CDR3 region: CATRPGHYNEQFF. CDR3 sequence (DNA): TGTGCCACCAGACCGGGCCACTACAATGAGCAGTTCTTC.

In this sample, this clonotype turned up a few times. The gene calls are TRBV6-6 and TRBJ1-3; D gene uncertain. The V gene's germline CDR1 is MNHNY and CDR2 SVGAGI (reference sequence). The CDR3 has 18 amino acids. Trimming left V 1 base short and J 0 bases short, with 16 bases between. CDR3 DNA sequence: TGTGCCAGCAGTTACTTAAAGCCGAGTTACGGCTCTGGAAACACCATATATTTT. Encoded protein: CASSYLKPSYGSGNTIYF.

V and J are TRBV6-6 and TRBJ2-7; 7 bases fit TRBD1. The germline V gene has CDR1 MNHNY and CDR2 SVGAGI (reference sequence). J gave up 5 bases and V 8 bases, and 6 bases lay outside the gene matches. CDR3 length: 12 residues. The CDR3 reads CASWQGVDEQYF. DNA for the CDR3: TGTGCCAGCTGGCAGGGGGTCGACGAGCAGTACTTC.

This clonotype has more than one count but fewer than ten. The CDR3 DNA follows: TGTGCCAGTAGTGTGACTATTAGCACAGATACGCAGTATTTT. It yields the protein CASSVTISTDTQYF. This chain joins TRBV19 and TRBJ2-3; D possibly corresponds to TRBD2 (5 bases). The CDR3 has 14 residues. Between the trimmed V and J ends, which lost 5 bases and 0 bases, there was a span of 9 bases. From germline, CDR1 is LNHDA and CDR2 SQIVND (reference sequence).

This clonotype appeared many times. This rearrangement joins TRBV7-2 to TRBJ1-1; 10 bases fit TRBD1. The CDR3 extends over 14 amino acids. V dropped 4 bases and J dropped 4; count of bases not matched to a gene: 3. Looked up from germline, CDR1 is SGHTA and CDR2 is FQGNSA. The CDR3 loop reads CASSSWTGGTEAFF. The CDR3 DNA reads TGTGCCAGCAGCTCCTGGACAGGGGGCACTGAAGCTTTCTTT.